This TCR beta chain is drawn from a study of T cell responses to AZD1222 COVID-19 vaccine. Study-level findings and limits: Among AZD1222 vaccinees, only five to seven were seropositive at baseline.

Sequencing used immunoSEQ multiplex PCR; TCRdb keeps in-frame clones, though not all of them. This sample has approximately 200,000 clones, with 80% to 90% found just once. Germline-derived CDR1 and CDR2 are MNHEY and SMNVEV (reference sequence). Trimming left V 3 bases short and J 7 bases short, with 7 bases between. This CDR3 spans 12 amino acids. Comments on this clone: The antigen is undetermined.

Sequences were derived from peripheral blood, sampled on day 0 of MenACWY control vaccination. V is TRBV27 and J is TRBJ2-1; D unclear. The origin of this receptor is an adult in good health. The CDR3 reads CASSFLGNEQFF. The CDR3, as DNA: TGTGCCAGCAGTTTTCTGGGGAATGAGCAGTTCTTC.